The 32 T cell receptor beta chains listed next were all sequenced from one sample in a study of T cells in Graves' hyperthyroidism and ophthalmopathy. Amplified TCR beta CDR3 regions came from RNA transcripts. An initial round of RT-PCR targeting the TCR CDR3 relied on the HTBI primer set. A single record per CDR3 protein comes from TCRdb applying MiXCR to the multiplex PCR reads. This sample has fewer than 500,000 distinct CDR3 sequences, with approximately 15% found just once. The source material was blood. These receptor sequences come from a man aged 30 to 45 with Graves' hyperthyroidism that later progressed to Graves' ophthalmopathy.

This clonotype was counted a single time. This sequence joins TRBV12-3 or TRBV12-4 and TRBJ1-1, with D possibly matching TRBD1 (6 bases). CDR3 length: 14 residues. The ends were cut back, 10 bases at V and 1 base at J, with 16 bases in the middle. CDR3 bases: TGTGCCATCAGGCCGGGACAACAGAACACTGAAGCTTTCTTT. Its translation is CAIRPGQQNTEAFF.

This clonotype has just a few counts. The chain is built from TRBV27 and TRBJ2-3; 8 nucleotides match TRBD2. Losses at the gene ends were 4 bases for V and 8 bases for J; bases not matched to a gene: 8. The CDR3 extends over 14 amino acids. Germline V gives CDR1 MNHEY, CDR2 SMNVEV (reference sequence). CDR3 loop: CASSSGGGQGTQYF. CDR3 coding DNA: TGTGCCAGCAGTTCGGGCGGGGGGCAGGGTACGCAGTATTTT.

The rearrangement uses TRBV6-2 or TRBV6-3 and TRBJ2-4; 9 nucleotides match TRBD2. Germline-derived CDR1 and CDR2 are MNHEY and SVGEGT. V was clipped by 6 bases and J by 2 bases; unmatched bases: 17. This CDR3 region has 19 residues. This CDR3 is CASSSPSGVGGEPKNIQYF. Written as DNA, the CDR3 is TGTGCCAGCAGCTCCCCTAGCGGGGTAGGGGGGGAGCCCAAAAACATTCAGTACTTC.

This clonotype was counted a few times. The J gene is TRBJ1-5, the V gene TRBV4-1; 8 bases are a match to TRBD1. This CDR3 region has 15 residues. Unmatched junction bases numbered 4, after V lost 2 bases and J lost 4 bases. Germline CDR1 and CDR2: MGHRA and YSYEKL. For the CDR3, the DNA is TGCGCCAGCAGCCAACAAACAGGGGGGAATCAGCCCCAGCATTTT. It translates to CASSQQTGGNQPQHF.

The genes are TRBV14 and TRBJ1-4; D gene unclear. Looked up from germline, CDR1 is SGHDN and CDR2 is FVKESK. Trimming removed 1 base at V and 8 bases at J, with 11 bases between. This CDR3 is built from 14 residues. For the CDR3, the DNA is TGTGCCAGCAGCCAAGTACACAGTCAGGAAAAACTGTTTTTT. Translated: CASSQVHSQEKLFF.

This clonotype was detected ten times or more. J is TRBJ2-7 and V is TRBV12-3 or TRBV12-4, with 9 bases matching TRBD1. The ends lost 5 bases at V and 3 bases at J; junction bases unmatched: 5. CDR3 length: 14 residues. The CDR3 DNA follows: TGTGCCAGCAGTCCGACAGGGGGAGGCTACGAGCAGTACTTC. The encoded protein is CASSPTGGGYEQYF.

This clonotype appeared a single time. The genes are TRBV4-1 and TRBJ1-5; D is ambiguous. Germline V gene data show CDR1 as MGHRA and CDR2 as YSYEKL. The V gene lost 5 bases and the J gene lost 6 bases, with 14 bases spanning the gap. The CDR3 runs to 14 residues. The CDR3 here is CASSKAGEGQPQHF. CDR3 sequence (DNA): TGCGCCAGCAGCAAAGCTGGGGAGGGTCAGCCCCAGCATTTT.

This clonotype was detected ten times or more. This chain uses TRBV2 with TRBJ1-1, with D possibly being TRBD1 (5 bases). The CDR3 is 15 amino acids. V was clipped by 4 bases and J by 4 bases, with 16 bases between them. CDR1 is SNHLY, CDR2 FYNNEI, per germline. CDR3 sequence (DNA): TGTGCCAGCAGTGCCCTAGACAGTTGGCCCACTGAAGCTTTCTTT. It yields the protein CASSALDSWPTEAFF.

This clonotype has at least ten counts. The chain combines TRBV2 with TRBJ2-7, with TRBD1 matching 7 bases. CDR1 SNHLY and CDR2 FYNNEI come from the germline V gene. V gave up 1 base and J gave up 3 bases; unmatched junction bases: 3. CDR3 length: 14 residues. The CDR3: CASSEETGYYEQYF. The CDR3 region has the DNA TGTGCCAGCAGTGAAGAGACAGGGTACTACGAGCAGTACTTC. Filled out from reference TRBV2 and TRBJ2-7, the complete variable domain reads EPEVTQTPSHQVTQMGQEVILRCVPISNHLYFYWYRQILGQKVEFLVSFYNNEISEKSEIFDDQFSVERPDGSNFTLKIRSTKLEDSAMYFCASSEETGYYEQYFGPGTRLTVT.

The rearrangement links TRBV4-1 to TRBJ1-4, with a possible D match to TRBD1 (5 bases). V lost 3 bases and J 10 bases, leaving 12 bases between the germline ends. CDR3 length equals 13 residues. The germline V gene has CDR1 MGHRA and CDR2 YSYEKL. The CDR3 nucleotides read TGCGCCAGCAGCCAGGGCGGGGCGGGAAAACTGTTTTTT. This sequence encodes CASSQGGAGKLFF.

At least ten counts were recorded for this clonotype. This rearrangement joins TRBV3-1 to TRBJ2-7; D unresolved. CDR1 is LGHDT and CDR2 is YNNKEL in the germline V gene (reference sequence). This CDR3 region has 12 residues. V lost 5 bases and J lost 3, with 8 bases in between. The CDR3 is CASSYSGYEQYF. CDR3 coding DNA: TGTGCCAGCAGCTACTCAGGCTACGAGCAGTACTTC.

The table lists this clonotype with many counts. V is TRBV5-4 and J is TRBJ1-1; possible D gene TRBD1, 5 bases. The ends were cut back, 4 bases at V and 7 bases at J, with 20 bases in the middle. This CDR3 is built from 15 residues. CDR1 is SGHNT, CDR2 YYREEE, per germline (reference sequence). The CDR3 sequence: CASSPMAGPDLEAFF. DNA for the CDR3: TGTGCCAGCAGCCCCATGGCAGGGCCGGACCTTGAAGCTTTCTTT.

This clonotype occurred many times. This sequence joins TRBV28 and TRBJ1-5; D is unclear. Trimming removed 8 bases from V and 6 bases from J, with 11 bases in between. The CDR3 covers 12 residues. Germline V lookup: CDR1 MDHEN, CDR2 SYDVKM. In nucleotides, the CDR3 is TGTGCCAGCCGGGGTTTAGTTCAGCCCCAGCATTTT. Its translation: CASRGLVQPQHF.

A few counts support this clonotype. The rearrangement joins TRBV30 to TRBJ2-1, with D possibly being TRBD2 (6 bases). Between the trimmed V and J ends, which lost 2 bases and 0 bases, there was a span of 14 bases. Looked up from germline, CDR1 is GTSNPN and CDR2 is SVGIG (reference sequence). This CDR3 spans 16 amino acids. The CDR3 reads CAWSPGSLGSYNEQFF. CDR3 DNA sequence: TGTGCCTGGAGTCCCGGGAGTTTAGGCTCCTACAATGAGCAGTTCTTC.

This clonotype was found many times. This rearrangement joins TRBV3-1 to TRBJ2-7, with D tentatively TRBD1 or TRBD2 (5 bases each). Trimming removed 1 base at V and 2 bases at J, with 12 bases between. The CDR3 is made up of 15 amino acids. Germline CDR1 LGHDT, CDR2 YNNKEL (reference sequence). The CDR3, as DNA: TGTGCCAGCAGCCAAGGAGGTGGGGGAGCCTACGAGCAGTACTTC. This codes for CASSQGGGGAYEQYF.

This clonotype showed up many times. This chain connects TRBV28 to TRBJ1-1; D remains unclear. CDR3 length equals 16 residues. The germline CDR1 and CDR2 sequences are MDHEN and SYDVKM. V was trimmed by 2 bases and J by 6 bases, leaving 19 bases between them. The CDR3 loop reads CASSLQAGRGIPEAFF. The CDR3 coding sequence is TGTGCCAGCAGTTTACAGGCAGGACGGGGAATCCCTGAAGCTTTCTTT. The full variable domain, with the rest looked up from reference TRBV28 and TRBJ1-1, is DVKVTQSSRYLVKRTGEKVFLECVQDMDHENMFWYRQDPGLGLRLIYFSYDVKMKEKGDIPEGYSVSREKKERFSLILESASTNQTSMYLCASSLQAGRGIPEAFFGQGTRLTVV.

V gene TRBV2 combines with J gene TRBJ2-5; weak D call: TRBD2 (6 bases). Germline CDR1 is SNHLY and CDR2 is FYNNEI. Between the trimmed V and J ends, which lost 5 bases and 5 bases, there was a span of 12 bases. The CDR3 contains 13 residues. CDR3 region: CASSTGLAETQYF. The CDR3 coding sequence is TGTGCCAGCAGTACGGGACTCGCGGAGACCCAGTACTTC.

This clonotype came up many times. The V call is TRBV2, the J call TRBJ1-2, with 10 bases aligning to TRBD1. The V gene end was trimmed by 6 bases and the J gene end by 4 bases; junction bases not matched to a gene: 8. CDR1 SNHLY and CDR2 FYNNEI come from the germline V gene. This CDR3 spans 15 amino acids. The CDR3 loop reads CASRQTGGAFYGYTF. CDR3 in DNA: TGTGCCAGCAGACAGACAGGGGGCGCGTTCTATGGCTACACCTTC.

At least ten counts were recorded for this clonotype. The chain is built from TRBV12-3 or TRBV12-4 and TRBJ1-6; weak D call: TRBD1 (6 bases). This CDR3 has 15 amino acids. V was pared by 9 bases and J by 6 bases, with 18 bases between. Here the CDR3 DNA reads TGTGCCAGTACGTTGCGTCAGGGGACTAATTCACCCCTCCACTTT. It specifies CASTLRQGTNSPLHF.

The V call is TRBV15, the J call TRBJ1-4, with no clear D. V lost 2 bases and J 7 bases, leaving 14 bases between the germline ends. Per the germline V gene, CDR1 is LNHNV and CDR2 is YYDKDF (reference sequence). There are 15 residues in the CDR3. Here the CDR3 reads CATSRLLEDPEKLFF. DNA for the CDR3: TGTGCCACCAGCAGACTCTTAGAAGATCCTGAAAAACTGTTTTTT.

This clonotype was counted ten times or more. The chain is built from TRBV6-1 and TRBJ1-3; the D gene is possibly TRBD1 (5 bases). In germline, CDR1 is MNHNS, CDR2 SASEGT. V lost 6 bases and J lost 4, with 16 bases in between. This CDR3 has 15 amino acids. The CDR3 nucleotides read TGTGCCAGCAGATCCGACAGTGCCCCCGGAAACACCATATATTTT. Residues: CASRSDSAPGNTIYF.

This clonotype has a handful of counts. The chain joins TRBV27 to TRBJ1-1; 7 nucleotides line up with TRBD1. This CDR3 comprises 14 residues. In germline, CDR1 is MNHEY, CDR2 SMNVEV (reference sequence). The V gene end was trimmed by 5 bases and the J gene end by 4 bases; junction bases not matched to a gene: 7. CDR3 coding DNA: TGTGCCAGCAGTAACAGGGGATATGGCACTGAAGCTTTCTTT. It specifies CASSNRGYGTEAFF.

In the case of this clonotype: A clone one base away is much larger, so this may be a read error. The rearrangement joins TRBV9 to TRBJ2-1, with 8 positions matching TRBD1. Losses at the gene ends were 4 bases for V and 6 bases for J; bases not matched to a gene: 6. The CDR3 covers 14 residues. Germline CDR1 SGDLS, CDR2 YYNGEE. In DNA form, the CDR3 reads TGTGCCAGCAGCACCTGGACAGGGAGCAATGAGCAGTTCTTC. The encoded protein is CASSTWTGSNEQFF. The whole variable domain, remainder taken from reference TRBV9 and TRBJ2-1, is DSGVTQTPKHLITATGQRVTLRCSPRSGDLSVYWYQQSLDQGLQFLIQYYNGEERAKGNILERFSAQQFPDLHSELNLSSLELGDSALYFCASSTWTGSNEQFFGPGTRLTVL.

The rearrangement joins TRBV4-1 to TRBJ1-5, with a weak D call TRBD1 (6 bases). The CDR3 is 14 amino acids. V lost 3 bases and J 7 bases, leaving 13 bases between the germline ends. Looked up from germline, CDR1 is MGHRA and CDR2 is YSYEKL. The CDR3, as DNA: TGCGCCAGCAGCCAGCCTGGGACACCCCAGCCCCAGCATTTT. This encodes CASSQPGTPQPQHF.

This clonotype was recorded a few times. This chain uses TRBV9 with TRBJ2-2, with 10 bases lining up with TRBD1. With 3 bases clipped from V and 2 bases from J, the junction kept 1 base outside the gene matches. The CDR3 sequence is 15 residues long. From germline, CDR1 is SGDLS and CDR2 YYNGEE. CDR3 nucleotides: TGTGCCAGCAGCGGGACAGGGGGTAACACCGGGGAGCTGTTTTTT. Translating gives CASSGTGGNTGELFF.

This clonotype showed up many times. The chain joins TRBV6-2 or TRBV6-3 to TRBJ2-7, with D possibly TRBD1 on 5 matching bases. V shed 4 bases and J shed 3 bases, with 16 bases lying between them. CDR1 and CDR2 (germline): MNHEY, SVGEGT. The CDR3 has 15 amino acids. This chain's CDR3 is CASSSTGRLYYEQYF. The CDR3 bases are TGTGCCAGCAGTTCTACAGGACGCCTCTACTACGAGCAGTACTTC.

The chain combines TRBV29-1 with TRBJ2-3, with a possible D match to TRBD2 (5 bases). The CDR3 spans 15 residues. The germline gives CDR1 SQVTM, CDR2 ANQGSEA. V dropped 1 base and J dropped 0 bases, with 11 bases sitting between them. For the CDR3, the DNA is TGCAGCGTTGAAGTGGCTAGCTCTAGCACAGATACGCAGTATTTT. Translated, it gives CSVEVASSSTDTQYF.

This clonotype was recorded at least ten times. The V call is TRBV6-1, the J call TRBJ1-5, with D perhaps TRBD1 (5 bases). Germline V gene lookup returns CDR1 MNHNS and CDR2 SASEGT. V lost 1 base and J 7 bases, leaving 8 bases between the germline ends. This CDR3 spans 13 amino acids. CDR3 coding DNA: TGTGCCAGCAGTGAAGGGGGCGGGCAGCCCCAGCATTTT. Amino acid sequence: CASSEGGGQPQHF.

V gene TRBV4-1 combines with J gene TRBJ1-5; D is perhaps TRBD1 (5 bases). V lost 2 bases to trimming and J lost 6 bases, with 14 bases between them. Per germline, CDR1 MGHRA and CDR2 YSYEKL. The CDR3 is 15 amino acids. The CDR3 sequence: CASSQIATVGQPQHF. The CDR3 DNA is TGCGCCAGCAGCCAAATCGCGACAGTCGGTCAGCCCCAGCATTTT.

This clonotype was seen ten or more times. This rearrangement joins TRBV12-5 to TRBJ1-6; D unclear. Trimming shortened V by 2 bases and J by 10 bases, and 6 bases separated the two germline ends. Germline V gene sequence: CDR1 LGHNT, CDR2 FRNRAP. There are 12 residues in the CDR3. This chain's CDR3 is CASGLSRSPLHF. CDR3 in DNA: TGTGCTAGTGGTTTGTCGCGGTCACCCCTCCACTTT.

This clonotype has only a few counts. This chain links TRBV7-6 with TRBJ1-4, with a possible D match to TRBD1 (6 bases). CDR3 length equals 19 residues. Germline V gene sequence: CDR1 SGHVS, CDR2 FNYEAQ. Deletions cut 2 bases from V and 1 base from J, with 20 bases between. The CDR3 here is CASSLSRGGITGTNEKLFF. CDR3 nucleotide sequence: TGTGCCAGCAGCTTATCTCGGGGGGGCATCACGGGAACTAATGAAAAACTGTTTTTT.

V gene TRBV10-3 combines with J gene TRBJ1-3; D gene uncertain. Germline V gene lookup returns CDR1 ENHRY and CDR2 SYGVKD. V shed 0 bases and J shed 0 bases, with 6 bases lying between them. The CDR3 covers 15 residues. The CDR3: CAISESENSGNTIYF. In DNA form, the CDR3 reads TGTGCCATCAGTGAGTCGGAAAACTCTGGAAACACCATATATTTT.